This TCR beta chain originates from a study of cytotoxic CD8 clonotypes in ibrutinib-treated CLL. Across the whole study: Responses comprised approximately 24 partial and 2 complete; at median approximately six years, about 14 remained remitted and roughly 12 progressed.

This clone has just a few counts. Antigen specificity is unknown. The germline CDR1 and CDR2 sequences are MNHEY and SVGAGI. V dropped 2 bases and J dropped 8 bases, with 9 bases sitting between them. This CDR3 has 13 amino acids. The assay was immunoSEQ multiplex PCR, and TCRdb's table has in-frame clones only and misses some. The table lists about 330,000 clones, around 66% of them singletons. Extraction of roughly 2 micrograms of genomic DNA from cryopreserved PBMCs supplied material for TCR beta libraries. General study results and limits: Elevated clonality accompanied ibrutinib response, with a return toward baseline values at progression. Clonality at baseline surpassed age-matched healthy donors and tracked circulating CD8+ T-cell counts.

The receptor was derived from a human donor with chronic lymphocytic leukemia. Sequenced here: PBMCs, sampled after 36 months of ibrutinib treatment. The rearrangement links TRBV6-5 to TRBJ2-2; D not resolved. The CDR3 loop reads CASSYPNVGELFF. Written as DNA, the CDR3 is TGTGCCAGCAGTTACCCAAACGTTGGGGAGCTGTTTTTT.